Sequencing of this T cell receptor (beta chain) was carried out in a study of T cells expressing NK-cell markers. About the research overall: Beta-chain profiling covered CD3+CD56+NKG2C+, CD3+CD56+NKG2C- and CD3+CD56-NKG2C+ sorted subsets. Serological testing identified most of the eight sequenced donors as HCMV-seropositive and one as seronegative.

Germline CDR1 SGHTA, CDR2 FQGNSA. The CDR3 is 16 residues long. TCRdb reanalyzed the 5' RACE reads, giving one entry per CDR3 protein sequence and no DNA. The sample data list some 4,700 distinct CDR3 sequences. Sequenced sample: blood T cells: a sorted CD56 or NKG2C T cell subset, CD4+ or CD8+ T cells, or bulk PBMC T cells (not recorded which). The clonotype comes from a man aged 18 to 30 in good health. The rearrangement links TRBV7-2 to TRBJ1-3. This chain's CDR3 is CASSLPDWSSGNTIYF.